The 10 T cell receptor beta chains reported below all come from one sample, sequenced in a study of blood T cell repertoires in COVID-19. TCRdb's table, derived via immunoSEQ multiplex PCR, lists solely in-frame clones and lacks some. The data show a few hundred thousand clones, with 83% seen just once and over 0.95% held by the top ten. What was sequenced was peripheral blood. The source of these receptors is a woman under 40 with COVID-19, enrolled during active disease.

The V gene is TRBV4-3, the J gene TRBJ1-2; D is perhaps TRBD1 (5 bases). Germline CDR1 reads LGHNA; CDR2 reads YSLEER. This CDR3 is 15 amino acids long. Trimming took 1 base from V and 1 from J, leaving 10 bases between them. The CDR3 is CASSQGRGSNYGYTF. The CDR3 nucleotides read TGCGCCAGCAGCCAAGGCCGGGGGAGTAACTATGGCTACACCTTC.

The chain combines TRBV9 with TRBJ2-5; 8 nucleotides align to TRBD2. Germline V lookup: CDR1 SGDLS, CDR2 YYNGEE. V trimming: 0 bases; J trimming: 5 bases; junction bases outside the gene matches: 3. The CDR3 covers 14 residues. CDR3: CASSVAGLVETQYF. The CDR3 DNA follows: TGTGCCAGCAGCGTAGCGGGACTAGTGGAGACCCAGTACTTC.

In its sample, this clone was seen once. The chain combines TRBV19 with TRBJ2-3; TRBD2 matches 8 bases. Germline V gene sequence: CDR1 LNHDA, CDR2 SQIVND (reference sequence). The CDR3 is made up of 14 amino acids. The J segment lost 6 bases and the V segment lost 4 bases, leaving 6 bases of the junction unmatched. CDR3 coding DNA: TGTGCCAGTAGTAAAAGCGGGGGACGGGATACGCAGTATTTT. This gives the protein CASSKSGGRDTQYF.

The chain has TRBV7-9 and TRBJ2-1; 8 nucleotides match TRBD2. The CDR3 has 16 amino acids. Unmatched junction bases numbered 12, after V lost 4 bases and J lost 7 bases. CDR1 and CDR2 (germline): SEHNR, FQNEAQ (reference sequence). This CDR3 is CASSSPLGGRTNEQFF. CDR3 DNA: TGTGCCAGCAGCTCCCCGCTTGGCGGGAGGACGAATGAGCAGTTCTTC.

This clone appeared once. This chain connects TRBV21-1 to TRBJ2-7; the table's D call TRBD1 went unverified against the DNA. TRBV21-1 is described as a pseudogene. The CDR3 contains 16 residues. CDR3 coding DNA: TGTGCCAGCAGCAAAACTCGGACAGACAGCTCCTACGAGCAGTACTTC. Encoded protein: CASSKTRTDSSYEQYF.

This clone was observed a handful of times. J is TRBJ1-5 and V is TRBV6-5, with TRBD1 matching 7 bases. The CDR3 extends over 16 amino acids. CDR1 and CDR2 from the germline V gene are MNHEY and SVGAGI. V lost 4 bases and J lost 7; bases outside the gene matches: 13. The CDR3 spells CASSSGSGGLGQPQHF. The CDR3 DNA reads TGTGCCAGCAGTTCCGGATCAGGGGGGTTGGGGCAGCCCCAGCATTTT.

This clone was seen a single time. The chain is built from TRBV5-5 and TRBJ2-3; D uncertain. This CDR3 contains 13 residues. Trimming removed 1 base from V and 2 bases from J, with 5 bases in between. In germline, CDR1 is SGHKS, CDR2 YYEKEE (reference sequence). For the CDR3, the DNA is TGTGCCAGCAGCTTGCTCTTCACAGATACGCAGTATTTT. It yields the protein CASSLLFTDTQYF.

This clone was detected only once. The CDR3 nucleotides read TGTGCCAGCAGCCTCGAGGTCCAGAACACTGAAGCTTTCTTT. Protein product: CASSLEVQNTEAFF. The V call is TRBV9, the J call TRBJ1-1; D uncertain. The V gene lost 4 bases and the J gene lost 1 base, with 11 bases spanning the gap. This CDR3 has 14 residues. Germline V gene sequence: CDR1 SGDLS, CDR2 YYNGEE.

As DNA, the CDR3 is TGTGCCAGCAGTGAAGCTTCAGCGGGGGCCCCCAGGGATGAGCAGTTCTTC. This encodes CASSEASAGAPRDEQFF. The chain carries TRBV6-1 and TRBJ2-1, with 8 bases matching TRBD2. Germline CDR1 reads MNHNS; CDR2 reads SASEGT. J gave up 8 bases and V 0 bases, and 12 bases lay outside the gene matches. The CDR3 has 17 amino acids.

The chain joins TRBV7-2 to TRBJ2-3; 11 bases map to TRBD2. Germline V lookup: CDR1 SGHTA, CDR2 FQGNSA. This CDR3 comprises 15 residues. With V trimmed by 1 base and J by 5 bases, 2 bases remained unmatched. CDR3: CASSLVGTSGDTQYF. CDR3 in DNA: TGTGCCAGCAGCTTAGTGGGGACTAGCGGAGATACGCAGTATTTT.